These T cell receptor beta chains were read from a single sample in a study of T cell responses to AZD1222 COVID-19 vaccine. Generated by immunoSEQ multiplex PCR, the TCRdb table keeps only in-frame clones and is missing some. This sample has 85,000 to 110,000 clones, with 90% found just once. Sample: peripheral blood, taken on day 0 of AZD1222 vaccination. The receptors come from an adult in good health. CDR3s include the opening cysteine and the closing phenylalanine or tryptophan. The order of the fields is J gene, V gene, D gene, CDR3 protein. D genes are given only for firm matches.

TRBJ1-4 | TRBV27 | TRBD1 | CASSSQGVPEKLFF
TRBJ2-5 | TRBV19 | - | CASSPDPPTRAETQYF
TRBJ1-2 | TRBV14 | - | CASSQDRAGYTF
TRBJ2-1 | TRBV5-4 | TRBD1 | CASSWRQTGSYNEQFF
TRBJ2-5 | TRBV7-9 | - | CASSLGLAGTQYF
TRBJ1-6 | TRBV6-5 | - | CASRPFNSPLHF
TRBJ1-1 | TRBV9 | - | CASSVGRANEAFF
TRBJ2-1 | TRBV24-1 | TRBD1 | CAIYGTGKYNEQFF
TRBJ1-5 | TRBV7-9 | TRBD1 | CASSLTRDSRINQPQHF
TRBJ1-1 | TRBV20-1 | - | CSASDGTAMNTEAFF